The T cell receptor (beta chain) under discussion was sequenced for a study of blood T cell repertoires in COVID-19. About the research overall: COVID-19 samples from acute and convalescent phases originated in the United States, Italy and Spain. Nucleic acid was either cDNA or gDNA, and it came from T cells, B-cell-depleted T cells, or PBMCs.

The germline gives CDR1 SGHVS, CDR2 FQNEAQ. The CDR3 is made up of 15 amino acids. The trim removed 5 bases at V and 6 bases at J, leaving 9 bases unmatched. As processed by the authors: Scientists estimated how many nucleated cells there were by amplifying reference gene primers. This table comes from immunoSEQ multiplex PCR, and its TCRdb copy is limited to in-frame clones, with some not included. The V and J calls and the clone size are those of that table, but D and trimming were determined from the DNA. Of about 98,000 clones listed, 82% are singletons. Specimen: peripheral blood. J is TRBJ2-3 and V is TRBV7-8, with TRBD2 identical over 9 bases. The receptor's source is a man between 65 and 85 years old with active or convalescent COVID-19. As DNA, the CDR3 is TGTGCCAGCAGCGAACGGGGACTAGCCGAGGATACGCAGTATTTT. Translation: CASSERGLAEDTQYF.